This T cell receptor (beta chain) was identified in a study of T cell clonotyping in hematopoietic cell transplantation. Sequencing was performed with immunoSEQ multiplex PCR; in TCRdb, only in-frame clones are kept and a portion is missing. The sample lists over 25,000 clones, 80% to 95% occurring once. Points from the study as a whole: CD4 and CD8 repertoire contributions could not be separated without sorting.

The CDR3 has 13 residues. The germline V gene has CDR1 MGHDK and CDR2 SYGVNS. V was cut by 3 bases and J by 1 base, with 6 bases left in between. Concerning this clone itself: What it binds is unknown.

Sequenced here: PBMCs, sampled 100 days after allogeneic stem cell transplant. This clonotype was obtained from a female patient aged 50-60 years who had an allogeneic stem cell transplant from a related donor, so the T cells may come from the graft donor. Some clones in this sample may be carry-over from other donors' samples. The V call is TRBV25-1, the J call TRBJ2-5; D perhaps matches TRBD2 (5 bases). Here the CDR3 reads CASSESGQETQYF. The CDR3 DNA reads TGTGCCAGCAGTGAGAGCGGCCAAGAGACCCAGTACTTC.